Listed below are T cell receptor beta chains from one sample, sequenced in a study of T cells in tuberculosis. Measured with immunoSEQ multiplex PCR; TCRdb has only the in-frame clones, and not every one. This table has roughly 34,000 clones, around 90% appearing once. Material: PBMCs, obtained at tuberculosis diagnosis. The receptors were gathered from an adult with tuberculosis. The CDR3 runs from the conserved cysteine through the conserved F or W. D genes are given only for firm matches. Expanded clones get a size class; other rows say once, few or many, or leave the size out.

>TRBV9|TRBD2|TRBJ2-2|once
TGTGCCAGCAGCGTAGCTACCGGGAGGGCCGAGACCGGGGAGCTGTTTTTT
CASSVATGRAETGELFF
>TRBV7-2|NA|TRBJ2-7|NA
TGTGCCAGCAGCTTCTCCGGGTCTCCTGGTTACGAGCAGTACTTC
CASSFSGSPGYEQYF
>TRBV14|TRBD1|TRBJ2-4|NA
TGTGCCAGCAGCCAAAACTCCGGGACAGGGATTTGGAACATTCAGTACTTC
CASSQNSGTGIWNIQYF
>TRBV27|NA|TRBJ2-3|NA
TGTGCCAGCAGCCTTGGGAGTATTCAAACGCAGTATTTT
CASSLGSIQTQYF
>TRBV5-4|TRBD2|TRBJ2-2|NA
TGTGCCAGCAGCCAAGCTAGCGGGGGTACTACCGGGGAGCTGTTTTTT
CASSQASGGTTGELFF
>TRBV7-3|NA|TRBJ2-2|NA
TGTGCCAGCAGCCCGGACTACACCGGGGAGCTGTTTTTT
CASSPDYTGELFF
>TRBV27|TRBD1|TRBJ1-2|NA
TGTGCCAGCAGTTTGGACAGGGGGGGCTATGGCTACACCTTC
CASSLDRGGYGYTF
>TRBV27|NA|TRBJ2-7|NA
TGTGCCACTTCAAACGAGGGCTACGAGCAGTACTTC
CATSNEGYEQYF
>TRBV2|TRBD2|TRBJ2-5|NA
TGTGCCGGCAGGACTAGCGGGGGAGCCCAGTACTTC
CAGRTSGGAQYF
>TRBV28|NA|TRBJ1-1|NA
TGTGCCAGCAGTTTTTTGGACTACACTGAAGCTTTCTTT
CASSFLDYTEAFF
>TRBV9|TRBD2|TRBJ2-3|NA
TGTGCCAGCAGCACGGAAGCGGGGAATACAGATACGCAGTATTTT
CASSTEAGNTDTQYF
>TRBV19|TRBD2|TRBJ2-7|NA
TGTGCCAGTAGTACCTCGGGGACTAGCGGGGGGTCGCAGTACTTC
CASSTSGTSGGSQYF
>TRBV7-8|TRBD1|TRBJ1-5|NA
TGTGCCAGCAGCCCCACAGGGGAAGGGAGAGGGGGTCAGCCCCAGCATTTT
CASSPTGEGRGGQPQHF
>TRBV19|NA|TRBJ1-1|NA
TGTGCCAGTAGTATTCAGGGAATCACTGAAGCTTTCTTT
CASSIQGITEAFF
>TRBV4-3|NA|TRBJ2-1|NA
TGCGCCAGCAGCCAAGTGATCGGCTCCTACAATGAGCAGTTCTTC
CASSQVIGSYNEQFF
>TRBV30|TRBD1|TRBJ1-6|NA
TGTGCCTCAACCAACCGGGACAGGGGCCCTAATTCACCCCTCCACTTT
CASTNRDRGPNSPLHF
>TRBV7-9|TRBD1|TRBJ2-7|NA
TGTGCCAGCAGCTTAGCGAATAACAGGGGGGAGCAGTACTTC
CASSLANNRGEQYF
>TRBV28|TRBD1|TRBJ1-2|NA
TGTGCCAGCAGCCACGGGACAGGGGAAGGCTACACCTTC
CASSHGTGEGYTF
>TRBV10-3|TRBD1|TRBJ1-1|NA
TGTGCCATCAGTTCTATTGACAGGGGGCATGGTGAAGCTTTCTTT
CAISSIDRGHGEAFF
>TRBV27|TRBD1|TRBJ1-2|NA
TGTGCCAGCAGTCCGACCGGGACAGGAGGAGGCTACACCTTC
CASSPTGTGGGYTF
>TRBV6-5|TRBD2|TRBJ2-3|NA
TGTGCCAGCAGCCCCTCAGCGGGATCCCATACGCAGTATTTT
CASSPSAGSHTQYF
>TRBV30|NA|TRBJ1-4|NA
TGTGCCTGGAGTGTACCAATGGACTATAATGAAAAACTGTTTTTT
CAWSVPMDYNEKLFF
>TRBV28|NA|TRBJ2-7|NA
TGTGCCAGCAGTTCCCTCTTGAGGGCGGAATCCTACGAGCAGTACTTC
CASSSLLRAESYEQYF
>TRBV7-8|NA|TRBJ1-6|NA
TGTGCCAGCAGCACCTCTGGCCAGGGTAGTTCACCCCTCCACTTT
CASSTSGQGSSPLHF
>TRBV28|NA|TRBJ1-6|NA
TGTGCCAGCAGTTTTTTCGGTCAGGGTACTTCACCCCTCCACTTT
CASSFFGQGTSPLHF
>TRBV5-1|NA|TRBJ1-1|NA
TGCGCCAGCAGCTTTACAGATCAGAACACTGAAGCTTTCTTT
CASSFTDQNTEAFF
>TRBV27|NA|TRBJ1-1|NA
TGTGCCAGCAGTTACAGGGCAATGAACACTGAAGCTTTCTTT
CASSYRAMNTEAFF
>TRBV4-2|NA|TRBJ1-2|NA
TGTGCCAGCAGTCGCGAGGGCAGCCACTATGGCTACACCTTC
CASSREGSHYGYTF
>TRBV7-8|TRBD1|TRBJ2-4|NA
TGTGCCAGCAGCGACAGGGATCCCAAAAACATTCAGTACTTC
CASSDRDPKNIQYF